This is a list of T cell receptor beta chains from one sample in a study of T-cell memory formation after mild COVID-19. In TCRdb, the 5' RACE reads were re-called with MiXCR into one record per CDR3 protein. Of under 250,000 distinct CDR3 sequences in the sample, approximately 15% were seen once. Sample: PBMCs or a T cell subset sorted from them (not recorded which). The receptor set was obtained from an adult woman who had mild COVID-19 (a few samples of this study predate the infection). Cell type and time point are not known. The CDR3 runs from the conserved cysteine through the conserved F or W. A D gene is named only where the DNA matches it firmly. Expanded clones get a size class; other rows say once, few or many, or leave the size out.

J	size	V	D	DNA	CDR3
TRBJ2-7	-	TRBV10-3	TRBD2	TGTGCCATCAGTGAAAGGCTAGCGGGAAGCGAGCAGTACTTC	CAISERLAGSEQYF
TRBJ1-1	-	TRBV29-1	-	TGCAGCGTGGGGTTGGGGTCAAGAGCTTTCTTT	CSVGLGSRAFF
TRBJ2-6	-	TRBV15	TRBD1	TGTGCCACCAGCAGGGGACAGGCGTCGGTAGGGGCCAACGTCCTGACTTTC	CATSRGQASVGANVLTF
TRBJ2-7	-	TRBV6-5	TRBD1	TGTGCCAGCAGGTATCGGGACAGGGGTATTTACGAGCAGTACTTC	CASRYRDRGIYEQYF
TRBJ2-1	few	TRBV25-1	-	TGTGCCAGCAGTTCCGAGACGGTTCCTAGGTACAATGAGCAGTTCTTC	CASSSETVPRYNEQFF
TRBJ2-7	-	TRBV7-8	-	TGTGCCAGCAGCGCCTTGGCCTACGAGCAGTACTTC	CASSALAYEQYF
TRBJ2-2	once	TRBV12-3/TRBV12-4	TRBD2	TGTGCCAGCAGCAAACTAGCGGGAGGGCCTAGCGGGGAGCTGTTTTTT	CASSKLAGGPSGELFF
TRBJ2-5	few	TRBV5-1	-	TGCGCCAGCAGCGGGCGGGATTACCAAGAGACCCAGTACTTC	CASSGRDYQETQYF
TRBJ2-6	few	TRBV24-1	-	TGTGCCACCAGTGATTCACGGACGGTGATTGGGGCCAACGTCCTGACTTTC	CATSDSRTVIGANVLTF
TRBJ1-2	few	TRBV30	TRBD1	TGTGCCTGGAGTGTACAGGGGTCGGGACAGGTATATGGCTACACCTTC	CAWSVQGSGQVYGYTF
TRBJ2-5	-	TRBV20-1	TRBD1	TGCAGTTCACGAGGCAGGGGGTTTCAGTACCAAGAGACCCAGTACTTC	CSSRGRGFQYQETQYF
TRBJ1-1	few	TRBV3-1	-	TGTGCCAGCAGCCTCGGGAGGGCCTCTGAAGCTTTCTTT	CASSLGRASEAFF
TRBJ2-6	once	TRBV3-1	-	TGTGCCAGCAGCCAAACGACCTCTGGGGCCAACGTCATGACTTTC	CASSQTTSGANVMTF
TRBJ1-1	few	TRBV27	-	TGTGCCAGCAGTCGTCTACAGGCGGGGAGCACTGAAGCTTTCTTT	CASSRLQAGSTEAFF
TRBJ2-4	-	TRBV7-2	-	TGTGCCAGCAGCTCCGCCGTGGGCATTCAGTACTTC	CASSSAVGIQYF
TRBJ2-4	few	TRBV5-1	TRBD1	TGCGCCAGCAGCCTGGTGGGTAAGAAGACAGGGGCCAAAAACATTCAGTACTTC	CASSLVGKKTGAKNIQYF